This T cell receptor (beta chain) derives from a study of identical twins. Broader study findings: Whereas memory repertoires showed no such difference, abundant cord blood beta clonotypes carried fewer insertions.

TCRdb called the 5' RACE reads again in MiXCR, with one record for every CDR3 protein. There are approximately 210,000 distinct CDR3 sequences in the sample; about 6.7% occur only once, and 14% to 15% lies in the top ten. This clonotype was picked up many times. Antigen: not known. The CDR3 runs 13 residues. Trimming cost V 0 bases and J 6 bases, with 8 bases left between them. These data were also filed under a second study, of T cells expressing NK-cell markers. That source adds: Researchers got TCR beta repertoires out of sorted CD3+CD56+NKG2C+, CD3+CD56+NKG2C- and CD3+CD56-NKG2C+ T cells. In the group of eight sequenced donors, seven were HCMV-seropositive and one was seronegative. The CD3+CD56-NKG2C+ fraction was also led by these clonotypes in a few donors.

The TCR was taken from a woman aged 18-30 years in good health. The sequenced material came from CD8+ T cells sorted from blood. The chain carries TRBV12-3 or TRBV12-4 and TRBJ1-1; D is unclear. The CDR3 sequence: CASSLAGGAEAFF. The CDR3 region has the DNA TGTGCCAGCAGTTTAGCGGGCGGAGCTGAAGCTTTCTTT.